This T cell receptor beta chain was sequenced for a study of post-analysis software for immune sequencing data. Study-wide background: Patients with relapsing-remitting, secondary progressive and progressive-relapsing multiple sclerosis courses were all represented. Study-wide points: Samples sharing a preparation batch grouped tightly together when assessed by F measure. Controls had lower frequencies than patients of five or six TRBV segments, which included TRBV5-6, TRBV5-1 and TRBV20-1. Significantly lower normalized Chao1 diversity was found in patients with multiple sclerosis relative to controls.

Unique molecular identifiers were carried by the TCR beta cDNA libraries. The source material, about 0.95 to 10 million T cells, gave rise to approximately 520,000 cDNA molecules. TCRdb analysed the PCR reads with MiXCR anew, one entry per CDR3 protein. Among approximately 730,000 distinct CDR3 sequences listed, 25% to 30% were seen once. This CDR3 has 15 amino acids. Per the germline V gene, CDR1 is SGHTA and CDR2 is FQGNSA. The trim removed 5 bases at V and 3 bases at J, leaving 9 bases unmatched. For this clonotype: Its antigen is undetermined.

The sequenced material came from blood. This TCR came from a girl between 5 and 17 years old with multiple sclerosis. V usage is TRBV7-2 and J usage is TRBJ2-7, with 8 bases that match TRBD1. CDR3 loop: CASSTTGDRFYEQYF. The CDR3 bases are TGTGCCAGCAGCACCACCGGGGACAGGTTCTACGAGCAGTACTTC.